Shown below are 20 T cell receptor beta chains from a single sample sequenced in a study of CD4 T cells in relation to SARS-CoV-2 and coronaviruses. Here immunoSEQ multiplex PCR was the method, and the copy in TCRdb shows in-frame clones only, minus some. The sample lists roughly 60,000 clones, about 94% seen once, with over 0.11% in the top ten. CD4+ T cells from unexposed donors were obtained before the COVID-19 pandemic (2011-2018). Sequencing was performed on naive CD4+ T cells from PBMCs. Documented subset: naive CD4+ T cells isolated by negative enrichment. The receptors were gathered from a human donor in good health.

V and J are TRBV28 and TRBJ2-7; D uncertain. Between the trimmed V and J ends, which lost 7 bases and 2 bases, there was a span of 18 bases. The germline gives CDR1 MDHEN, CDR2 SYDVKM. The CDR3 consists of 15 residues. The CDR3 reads CASTSPGANTYEQYF. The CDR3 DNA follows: TGTGCCAGCACGTCTCCGGGCGCAAACACCTACGAGCAGTACTTC.

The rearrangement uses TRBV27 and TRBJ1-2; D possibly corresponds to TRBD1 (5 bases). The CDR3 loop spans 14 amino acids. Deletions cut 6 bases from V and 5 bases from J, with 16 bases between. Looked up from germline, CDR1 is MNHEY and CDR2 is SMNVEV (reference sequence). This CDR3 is CASRDPGRIYGYTF. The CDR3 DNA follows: TGTGCCAGCAGGGATCCGGGACGGATTTATGGCTACACCTTC.

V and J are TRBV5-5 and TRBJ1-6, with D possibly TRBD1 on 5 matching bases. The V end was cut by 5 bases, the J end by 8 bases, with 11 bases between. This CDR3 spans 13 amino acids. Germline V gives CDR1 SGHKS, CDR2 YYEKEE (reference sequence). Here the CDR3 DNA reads TGTGCCAGCAGTAGGGACGTCGATTCACCCCTCCACTTT. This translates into CASSRDVDSPLHF.

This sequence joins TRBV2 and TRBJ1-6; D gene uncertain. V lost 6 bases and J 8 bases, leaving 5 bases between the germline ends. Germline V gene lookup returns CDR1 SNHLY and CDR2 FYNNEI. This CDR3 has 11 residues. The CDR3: CASSRDSPLHF. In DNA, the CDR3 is TGTGCCAGCAGCAGAGATTCACCCCTCCACTTT.

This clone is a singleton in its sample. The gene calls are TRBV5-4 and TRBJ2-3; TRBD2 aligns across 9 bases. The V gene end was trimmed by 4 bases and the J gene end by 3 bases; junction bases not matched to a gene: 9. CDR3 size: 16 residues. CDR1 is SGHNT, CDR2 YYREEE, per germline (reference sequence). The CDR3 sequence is CASSMGASGKTDTQYF. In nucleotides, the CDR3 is TGTGCCAGCAGCATGGGGGCTAGCGGGAAAACAGATACGCAGTATTTT.

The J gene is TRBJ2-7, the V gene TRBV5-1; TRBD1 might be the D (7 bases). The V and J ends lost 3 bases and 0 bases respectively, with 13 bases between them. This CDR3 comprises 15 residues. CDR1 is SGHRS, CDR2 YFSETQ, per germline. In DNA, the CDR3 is TGCGCCAGCAGCTCTGGGGGGACAGCCTCCTACGAGCAGTACTTC. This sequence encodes CASSSGGTASYEQYF.

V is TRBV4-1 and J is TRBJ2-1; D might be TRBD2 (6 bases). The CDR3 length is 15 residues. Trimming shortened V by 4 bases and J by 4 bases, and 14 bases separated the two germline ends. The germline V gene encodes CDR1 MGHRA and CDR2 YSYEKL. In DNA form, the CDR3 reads TGCGCCAGCAGCCGGGACTCTGACCCTTACAATGAGCAGTTCTTC. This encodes CASSRDSDPYNEQFF.

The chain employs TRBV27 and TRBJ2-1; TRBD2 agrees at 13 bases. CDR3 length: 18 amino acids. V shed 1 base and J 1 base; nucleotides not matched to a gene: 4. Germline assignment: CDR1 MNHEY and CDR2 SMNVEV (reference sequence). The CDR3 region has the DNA TGTGCCAGCAGTTTATATAGGACTAGCGGGAGTTCCTACAATGAGCAGTTCTTC. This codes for CASSLYRTSGSSYNEQFF.

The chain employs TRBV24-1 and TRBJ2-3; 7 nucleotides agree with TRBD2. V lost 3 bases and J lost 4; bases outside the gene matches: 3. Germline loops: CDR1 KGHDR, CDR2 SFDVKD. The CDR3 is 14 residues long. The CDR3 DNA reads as TGTGCCACCAGTGATCGGCTAGCGGCAGATACGCAGTATTTT. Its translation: CATSDRLAADTQYF.

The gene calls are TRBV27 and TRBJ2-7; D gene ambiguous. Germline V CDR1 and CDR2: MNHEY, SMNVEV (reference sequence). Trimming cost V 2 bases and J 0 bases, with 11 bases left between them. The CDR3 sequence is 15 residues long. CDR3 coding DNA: TGTGCCAGCAGTTTAAAGGCGGTTAGCTCCTACGAGCAGTACTTC. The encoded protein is CASSLKAVSSYEQYF.

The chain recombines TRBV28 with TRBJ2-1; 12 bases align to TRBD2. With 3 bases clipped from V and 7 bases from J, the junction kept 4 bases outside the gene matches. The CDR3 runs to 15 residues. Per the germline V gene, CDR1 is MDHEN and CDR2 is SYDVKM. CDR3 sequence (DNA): TGTGCCAGCAGTTTCTCTAGCGGGAGGGCGAATGAGCAGTTCTTC. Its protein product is CASSFSSGRANEQFF.

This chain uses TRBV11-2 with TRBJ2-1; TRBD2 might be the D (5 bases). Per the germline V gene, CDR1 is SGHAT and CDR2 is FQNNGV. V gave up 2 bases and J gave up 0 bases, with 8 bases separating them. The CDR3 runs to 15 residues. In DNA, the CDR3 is TGTGCCAGCAGCTTAAGGGAGAGCTCCTACAATGAGCAGTTCTTC. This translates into CASSLRESSYNEQFF.

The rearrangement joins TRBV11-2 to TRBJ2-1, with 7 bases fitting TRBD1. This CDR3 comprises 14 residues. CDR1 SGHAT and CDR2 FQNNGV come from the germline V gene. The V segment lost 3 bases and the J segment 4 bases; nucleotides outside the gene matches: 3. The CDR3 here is CASSFRQGYNEQFF. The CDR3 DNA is TGTGCCAGCAGCTTCCGACAGGGATACAATGAGCAGTTCTTC.

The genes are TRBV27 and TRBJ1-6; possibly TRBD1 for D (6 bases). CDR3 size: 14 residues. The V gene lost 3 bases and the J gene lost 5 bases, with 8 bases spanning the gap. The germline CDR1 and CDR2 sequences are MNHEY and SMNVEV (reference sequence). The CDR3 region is CASSFRQDNSPLHF. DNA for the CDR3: TGTGCCAGCAGTTTTCGACAGGATAATTCACCCCTCCACTTT.

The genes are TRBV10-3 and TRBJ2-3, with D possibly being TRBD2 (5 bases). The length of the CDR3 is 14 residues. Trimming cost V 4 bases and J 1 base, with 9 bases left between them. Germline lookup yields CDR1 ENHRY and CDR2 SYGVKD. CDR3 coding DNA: TGTGCCATCAGTGGCGGACTCGGCACAGATACGCAGTATTTT. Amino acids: CAISGGLGTDTQYF.

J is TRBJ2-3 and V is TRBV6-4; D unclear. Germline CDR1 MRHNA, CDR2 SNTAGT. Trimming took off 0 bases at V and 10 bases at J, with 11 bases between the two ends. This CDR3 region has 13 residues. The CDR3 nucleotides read TGTGCCAGCAGTGACTCTACCGAACAACCGCAGTATTTT. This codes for CASSDSTEQPQYF.

The CDR3 nucleotides are TGCGCCAGCAGCCCGGGACTATCGTCTGGCAATTATGAGCAGTTCTTC. Amino acids: CASSPGLSSGNYEQFF. V gene TRBV5-1 combines with J gene TRBJ2-1, with 7 bases lining up with TRBD2. V was clipped by 4 bases and J by 8 bases; unmatched bases: 15. Germline loops: CDR1 SGHRS, CDR2 YFSETQ. The CDR3 totals 16 residues.

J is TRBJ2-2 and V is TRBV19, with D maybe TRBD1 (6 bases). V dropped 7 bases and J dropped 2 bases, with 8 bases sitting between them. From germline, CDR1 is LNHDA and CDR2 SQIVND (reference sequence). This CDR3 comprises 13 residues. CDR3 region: CASKGVNTGELFF. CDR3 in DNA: TGTGCCAGTAAGGGGGTTAACACCGGGGAGCTGTTTTTT.

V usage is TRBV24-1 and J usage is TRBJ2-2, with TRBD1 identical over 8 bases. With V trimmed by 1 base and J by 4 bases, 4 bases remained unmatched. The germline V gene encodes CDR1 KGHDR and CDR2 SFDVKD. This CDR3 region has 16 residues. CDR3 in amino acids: CATSDFSGTGTGELFF. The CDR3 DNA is TGTGCCACCAGTGATTTCTCCGGGACAGGCACCGGGGAGCTGTTTTTT.

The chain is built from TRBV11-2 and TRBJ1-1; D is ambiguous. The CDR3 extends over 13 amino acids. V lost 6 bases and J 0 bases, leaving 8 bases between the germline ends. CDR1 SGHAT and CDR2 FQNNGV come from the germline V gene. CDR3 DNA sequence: TGTGCCAGCAGTTCCAATATGAACACTGAAGCTTTCTTT. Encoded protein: CASSSNMNTEAFF.